This TCR beta chain was identified during a study of radiation and T cells in renal cell carcinoma. Profiling relied on immunoSEQ multiplex PCR, and the TCRdb table lists in-frame clones only, not all of them. The sample records about 78,000 clones, nearly 90% being singletons. Time point noted: blood 4 weeks post-SBRT, at nephrectomy. Treatment specified: 15 Gy SBRT to primary tumor, nephrectomy 4 weeks later. The source is an older woman with renal cell carcinoma. The specimen comprised blood, sampled from a patient whose treatment included radiotherapy and nephrectomy.

The DNA of the CDR3 is TGCGCCAGCAGCTTCCCTGGCGGGAACAGGGGATTTACCGGGGAGCTGTTTTTT. Protein: CASSFPGGNRGFTGELFF. The J gene is TRBJ2-2, the V gene TRBV5-1; possible D gene TRBD1, 7 bases. There are 18 residues in the CDR3. Trimming removed 2 bases at V and 5 bases at J, with 22 bases between. The V gene's germline CDR1 is SGHRS and CDR2 YFSETQ.